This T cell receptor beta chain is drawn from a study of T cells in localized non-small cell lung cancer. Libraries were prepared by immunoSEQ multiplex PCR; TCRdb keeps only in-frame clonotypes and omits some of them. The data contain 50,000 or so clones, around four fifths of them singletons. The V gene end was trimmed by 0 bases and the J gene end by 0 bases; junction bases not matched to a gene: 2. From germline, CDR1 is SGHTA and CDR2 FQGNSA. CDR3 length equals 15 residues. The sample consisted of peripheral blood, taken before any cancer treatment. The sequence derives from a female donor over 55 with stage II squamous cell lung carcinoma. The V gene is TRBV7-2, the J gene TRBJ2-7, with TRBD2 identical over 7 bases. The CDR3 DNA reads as TGTGCCAGCAGCTTAGCGGGCGGGAGCTCCTACGAGCAGTACTTC. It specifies CASSLAGGSSYEQYF. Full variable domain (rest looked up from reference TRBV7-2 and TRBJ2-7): GAGVSQSPSNKVTEKGKDVELRCDPISGHTALYWYRQSLGQGLEFLIYFQGNSAPDKSGLPSDRFSAERTGGSVSTLTIQRTQQEDSAVYLCASSLAGGSSYEQYFGPGTRLTVT.